The rows below give T cell receptor beta chains drawn from one sample of a study of molecular identifiers for immune sequencing clone quantification. MiXCR, run by TCRdb on the PCR reads, gives a single entry per CDR3 protein. In the table there are over 8,000 distinct CDR3 sequences, 15% to 20% of which are singletons. Sequencing was carried out using naive CD8+ T cells from blood, with Jurkat cell RNA spiked in. These receptors originate from a human donor in good health. Some libraries in this study had Jurkat cell RNA spiked in. Both conserved end residues are part of each CDR3. The order of the fields is J gene, clone size, V gene, D gene, CDR3 DNA, CDR3 protein. A D gene is named only where the DNA matches it firmly. Clone size appears in some rows only: once, few, many, or a class for an expanded clone.

>TRBJ1-5|medium-sized|TRBV28|TRBD1
TGTGCCAGCAGTAAGGGCCGCGAGACAGGGGTTAATCAGCCCCAGCATTTT
CASSKGRETGVNQPQHF
>TRBJ2-3|medium-sized|TRBV5-1|TRBD1
TGCGCCAGCAGTCCCGTGGGGCAGGGGGCTGGCGGCACAGATACGCAGTATTTT
CASSPVGQGAGGTDTQYF
>TRBJ2-4|medium-sized|TRBV20-1|TRBD2
TGCAGTGCTAACAAAGGACTAGCGGGACAAGGGGTAGCCAAAAACATTCAGTACTTC
CSANKGLAGQGVAKNIQYF
>TRBJ2-7|many|TRBV5-1|TRBD2
TGCGCCAGCAGCTTGGGCCTAGCGGGTCTGTCCTACGAGCAGTACTTC
CASSLGLAGLSYEQYF
>TRBJ2-1|NA|TRBV11-1|NA
TGTGCCCGAGGGTCCGGATACAATGAACAGTTCTTC
CARGSGYNEQFF
>TRBJ1-1|NA|TRBV3-2|NA
TGTGCCAGCAGCCCGACAGGGAACGGAATGAACACTGAAGCTTTCTTT
CASSPTGNGMNTEAFF
>TRBJ1-1|NA|TRBV5-1|NA
TGCGCCGGCAGCTCTGGGGATGGACTGAGAAACACGGAAGCTTTCTTT
CAGSSGDGLRNTEAFF
>TRBJ2-1|few|TRBV28|NA
TGTGCCAGCAGTTTTGACTCCCGCGAGGACTTC
CASSFDSREDF
>TRBJ2-3|many|TRBV12-3/TRBV12-4|NA
TGTGCCAGCAGTTTTGGTGGAATGACAGATACGCAGTATTTT
CASSFGGMTDTQYF
>TRBJ2-7|medium-sized|TRBV20-1|TRBD1
TGCAGTGCCCAAGACAGGGGCATACGCTACGAGCAGTACTTC
CSAQDRGIRYEQYF
>TRBJ2-3|many|TRBV10-3|NA
TGTGCCATCAGTTTAGAAAATAGCACAGATACGCAGTATTTT
CAISLENSTDTQYF
>TRBJ2-5|medium-sized|TRBV7-9|NA
TGTGCCAGCAGCTGGACTACCGAAGAGACCCAGTACTTC
CASSWTTEETQYF
>TRBJ1-5|few|TRBV7-9|NA
TGTGCCGGCAGCTTAGTAACTGGACGGGAGGATCAGCCCCAGCATTTT
CAGSLVTGREDQPQHF
>TRBJ2-7|medium-sized|TRBV6-5|NA
TGTGCCAGCAGATCTGACTCCTACGAGCAGTACTTC
CASRSDSYEQYF
>TRBJ2-7|many|TRBV2|TRBD2
TGTGCCAGCCGGCGCGGGAGCTCCTACGAGCAGTACTTC
CASRRGSSYEQYF
>TRBJ2-6|medium-sized|TRBV29-1|NA
TGCAGCGTATCACTTTCTGGGGCCAACGTCCTGACTTTC
CSVSLSGANVLTF
>TRBJ2-1|many|TRBV4-1|TRBD2
TGCGCCAGCAGTCAATCCGGACTGGCGGGAGAAGGTGAGCAGTTCTTC
CASSQSGLAGEGEQFF
>TRBJ1-2|medium-sized|TRBV20-1|NA
TGCAGTGCTCTTTACGTGCCCTATGGCTACACCTTC
CSALYVPYGYTF
>TRBJ2-2|medium-sized|TRBV13|NA
TGTGCCAGCAGCCCCCCTCGCCACACCGGGGAGCTGTTTTTT
CASSPPRHTGELFF
>TRBJ2-1|many|TRBV12-3/TRBV12-4|NA
TGTGCCAGCAGTCTAGGGGGGGGATTGGAGTTCTTC
CASSLGGGLEFF
>TRBJ2-7|many|TRBV7-9|TRBD2
TGTGCCAGCAGCGAGACTAGCGGGAGCTCCTACGAGCAGTACTTC
CASSETSGSSYEQYF
>TRBJ1-2|NA|TRBV5-3|TRBD1
TGTGCCAGCAGTCATTGGGACCCAACCGGGACAGGGTTTCCGAAGGGGAACTATGACTACACCTTC
CASSHWDPTGTGFPKGNYDYTF
>TRBJ2-6|NA|TRBV10-1|NA
TGCGCCAGCAGTGAGTCAGGACACCCTAGGCATGTTTCTGGGGCCAACGTCCTGATTTTC
CASSESGHPRHVSGANVLIF
>TRBJ2-1|NA|TRBV7-7|NA
TGTGCCAGCAGCACGGCTCCTAGTGACTACAATGAGCAGTTCTTC
CASSTAPSDYNEQFF
>TRBJ2-7|medium-sized|TRBV6-6|TRBD2
TGTGCCAGCAGTCCAGGGACTAGTCAGAACTACGAGCAGTACTTC
CASSPGTSQNYEQYF
>TRBJ2-7|many|TRBV12-3/TRBV12-4|TRBD1
TGTGCCAGCCGACAGGGAGCTGGCAACGAGCAGTACTTC
CASRQGAGNEQYF
>TRBJ2-2|many|TRBV10-3|TRBD2
TGTGCCATCAGTTCCGAGCTAGCGGACACCGGGGAGCTGTTTTTT
CAISSELADTGELFF
>TRBJ2-7|few|TRBV2|TRBD2
TGTGCCAGCAGTGACGCTGGGGTAGCGGGGACCTACGAGCAGTACTTC
CASSDAGVAGTYEQYF
>TRBJ2-5|medium-sized|TRBV4-1|TRBD1
TGCGCCAGCTCTACCCAGGGGGCAAGAGAGACCCAGTACTTC
CASSTQGARETQYF
>TRBJ2-4|medium-sized|TRBV27|NA
TGTGCCAGCAGTTCAGGACCTTTAGCCAAAAACATTCAGTACTTC
CASSSGPLAKNIQYF
>TRBJ1-2|medium-sized|TRBV7-9|NA
TGTGCCAGCAGCCCGATTTTGACACCCTATGGCTACACCTTC
CASSPILTPYGYTF
>TRBJ2-5|medium-sized|TRBV19|NA
TGTGCCAGTAGTACCTTCGGGGCCGCTATCCAAGAGACCCAGTACTTC
CASSTFGAAIQETQYF
>TRBJ2-6|medium-sized|TRBV29-1|TRBD1
TGCAGCGTTGAGACAGGGCTCTCTGGGGCCAACGTCCTGACTTTC
CSVETGLSGANVLTF
>TRBJ2-2|many|TRBV7-8|TRBD2
TGTGCCAGCAGCTTAGTGTTAGCGGGAGTAGTCGGGGAGCTGTTTTTT
CASSLVLAGVVGELFF
>TRBJ2-2|many|TRBV11-2|NA
TGTGCCAGCGTAGTGTCGAACACCGGGGAGCTGTTTTTT
CASVVSNTGELFF
>TRBJ2-1|medium-sized|TRBV20-1|TRBD2
TGCAGTGCTAGTTCACTAGCGCTGGACGGGAGGTATGAGCAGTTCTTC
CSASSLALDGRYEQFF
>TRBJ2-1|many|TRBV7-9|NA
TGTGCCAGCAGCTTAGCCGTGGGCAATGAGCAGTTCTTC
CASSLAVGNEQFF
>TRBJ1-2|many|TRBV7-9|NA
TGTGCCAGCAGCTTAGGGGGCAGGCCTGGCTACACCTTC
CASSLGGRPGYTF
>TRBJ2-7|few|TRBV5-1|NA
TGCGCCAGCAGCTTCTCATCAGCCTACGAGCAGTACTTC
CASSFSSAYEQYF
>TRBJ1-6|medium-sized|TRBV7-8|NA
TGTGCCAGCAGCTTAACCCGTTGGCCCTCCTATAATTCACCCCTCCACTTT
CASSLTRWPSYNSPLHF
>TRBJ1-3|medium-sized|TRBV4-1|TRBD1
TGCGCCAGCAGCCAAAGACTGGGACAGCAGTTAGACACCATATATTTT
CASSQRLGQQLDTIYF
>TRBJ1-2|few|TRBV14|NA
TGTGCCAGCAGCCCGCGGCCCCTCTTCTATGGCTACACCTTC
CASSPRPLFYGYTF
>TRBJ2-7|many|TRBV7-2|NA
TGTGCCAGCAGCTTAGTGGTCTACGAGCAGTACTTC
CASSLVVYEQYF
>TRBJ1-1|medium-sized|TRBV7-9|NA
TGTGCCAGCAGCTACGTCGGACATGGTTTCACTGAAGCTTTCTTT
CASSYVGHGFTEAFF
>TRBJ2-3|medium-sized|TRBV7-3|NA
TGTGCCAGCAGCTTCAAGGGTTCAGATACGCAGTATTTT
CASSFKGSDTQYF
>TRBJ1-5|medium-sized|TRBV7-9|NA
TGTGCCAGCAGCTTAGTAGGGGTTAGCAATCAGCCCCAGCATTTT
CASSLVGVSNQPQHF
>TRBJ2-2|medium-sized|TRBV7-9|NA
TGTGCCAGCAGCTCGCGGATGGGGAGCACCGGGGAGCTGTTTTTT
CASSSRMGSTGELFF
>TRBJ2-4|medium-sized|TRBV7-9|NA
TGTGCCAGCACCTCGGGGCAGGCAGCCAAAAACATTCAGTACTTC
CASTSGQAAKNIQYF
>TRBJ2-3|many|TRBV9|TRBD2
TGTGCCAGCAGCGTAGGACCCCTAGCGGGAGATCGTGGCACAGATACGCAGTATTTT
CASSVGPLAGDRGTDTQYF
>TRBJ1-3|medium-sized|TRBV20-1|TRBD1
TGCAGTGCTAGCCCGACAGGGATTTTTAACACCATATATTTT
CSASPTGIFNTIYF
>TRBJ2-7|NA|TRBV30|NA
TGTGCCTGGGAACCAGTGTTCGAGCAGTACTTC
CAWEPVFEQYF
>TRBJ2-5|NA|TRBV28|TRBD1
TGTGCCAGCAGTGAGGACAGGCGCCAAGAGACCCAGTACTTC
CASSEDRRQETQYF
>TRBJ1-1|medium-sized|TRBV16|NA
TGTGCCAGCAGCCAAGACGAGGATTGGGGAACTGAAGCTTTCTTT
CASSQDEDWGTEAFF
>TRBJ2-7|medium-sized|TRBV7-9|NA
TGTGCCAGCAGCTTGGAGGGGGTCTCCGCCTACGAGCAGTACTTC
CASSLEGVSAYEQYF
>TRBJ1-1|NA|TRBV27|NA
TGTGCCAGCAGTTTGGGAACAATGAACGCTGAAGCTTTCTTC
CASSLGTMNAEAFF
>TRBJ1-1|NA|TRBV25-1|NA
TGTGCCGGCAGTGAATCCCGATGGGGGAACACTGAAGCTTTCTTT
CAGSESRWGNTEAFF
>TRBJ2-2|NA|TRBV12-3/TRBV12-4|NA
TGTGCCAGCAGCCTCATATATCTGGAGGTTTATAACACCGGGGAGCTGTTTTTT
CASSLIYLEVYNTGELFF